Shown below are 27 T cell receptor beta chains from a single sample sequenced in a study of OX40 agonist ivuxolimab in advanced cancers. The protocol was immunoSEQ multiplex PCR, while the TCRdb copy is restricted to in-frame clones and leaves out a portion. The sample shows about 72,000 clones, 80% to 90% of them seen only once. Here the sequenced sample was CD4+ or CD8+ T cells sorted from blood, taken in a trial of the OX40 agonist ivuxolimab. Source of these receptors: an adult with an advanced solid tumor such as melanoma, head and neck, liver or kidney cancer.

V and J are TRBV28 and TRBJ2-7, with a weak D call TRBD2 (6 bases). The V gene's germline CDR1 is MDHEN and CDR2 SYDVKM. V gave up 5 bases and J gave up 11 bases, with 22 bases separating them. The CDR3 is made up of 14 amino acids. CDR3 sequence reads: CASSRNPGLSTEYF. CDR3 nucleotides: TGTGCCAGCAGTCGAAATCCGGGACTCTCTACGGAGTACTTC.

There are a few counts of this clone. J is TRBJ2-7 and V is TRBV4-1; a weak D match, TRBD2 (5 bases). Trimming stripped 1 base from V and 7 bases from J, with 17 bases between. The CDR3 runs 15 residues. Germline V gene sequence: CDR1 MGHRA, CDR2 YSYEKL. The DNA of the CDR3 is TGCGCCAGCAGCCAAGTGCTTAAGGGCTCGGGGGAGCAGTACTTC. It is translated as CASSQVLKGSGEQYF.

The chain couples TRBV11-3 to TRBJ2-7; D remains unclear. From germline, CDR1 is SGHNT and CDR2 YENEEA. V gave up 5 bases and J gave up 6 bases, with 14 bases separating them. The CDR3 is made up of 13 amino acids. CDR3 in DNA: TGTGCCAGCAGCACTCGATCAGGTATCGAGCAGTACTTC. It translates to CASSTRSGIEQYF.

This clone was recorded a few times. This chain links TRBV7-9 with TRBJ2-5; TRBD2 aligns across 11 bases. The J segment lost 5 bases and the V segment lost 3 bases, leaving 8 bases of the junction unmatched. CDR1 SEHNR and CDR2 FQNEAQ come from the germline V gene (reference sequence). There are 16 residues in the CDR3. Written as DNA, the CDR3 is TGTGCCAGCAGCTTCAGAATAGCGGGAGGGATGGAGACCCAGTACTTC. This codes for CASSFRIAGGMETQYF.

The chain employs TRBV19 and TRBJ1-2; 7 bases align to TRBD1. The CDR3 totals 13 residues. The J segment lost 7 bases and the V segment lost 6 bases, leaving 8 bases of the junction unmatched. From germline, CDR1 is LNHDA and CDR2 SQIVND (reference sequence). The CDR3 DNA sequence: TGTGCCAGTAGGCGATCGGGACAGTTTGGCTACACCTTC. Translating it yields CASRRSGQFGYTF.

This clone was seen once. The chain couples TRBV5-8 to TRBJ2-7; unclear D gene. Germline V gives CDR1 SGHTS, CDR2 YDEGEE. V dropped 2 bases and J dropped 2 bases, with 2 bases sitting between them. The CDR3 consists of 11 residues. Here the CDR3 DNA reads TGTGCCAGCAGCTTTCCCTACGAGCAGTACTTC. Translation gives CASSFPYEQYF.

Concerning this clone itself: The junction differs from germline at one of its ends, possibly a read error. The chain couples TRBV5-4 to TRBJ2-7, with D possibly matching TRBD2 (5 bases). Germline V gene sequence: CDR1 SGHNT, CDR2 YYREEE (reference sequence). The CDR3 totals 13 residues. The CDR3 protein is CASSLGSAHEQYF. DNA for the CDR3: TGTGCCAGCAGTTTGGGGAGTGCCCACGAGCAGTACTTC.

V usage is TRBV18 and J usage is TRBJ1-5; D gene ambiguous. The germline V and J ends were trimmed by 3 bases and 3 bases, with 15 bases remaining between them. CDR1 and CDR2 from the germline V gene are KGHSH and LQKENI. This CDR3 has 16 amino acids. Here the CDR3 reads CASSPTGAGTNQPQHF. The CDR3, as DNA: TGTGCCAGCTCACCGACGGGCGCAGGCACCAATCAGCCCCAGCATTTT.

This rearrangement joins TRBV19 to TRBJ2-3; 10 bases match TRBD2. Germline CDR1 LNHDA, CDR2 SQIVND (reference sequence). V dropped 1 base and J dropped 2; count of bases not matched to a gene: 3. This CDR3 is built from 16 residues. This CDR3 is CASSIAAGGPTDTQYF. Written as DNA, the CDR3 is TGTGCCAGTAGTATAGCAGCGGGAGGGCCCACAGATACGCAGTATTTT.

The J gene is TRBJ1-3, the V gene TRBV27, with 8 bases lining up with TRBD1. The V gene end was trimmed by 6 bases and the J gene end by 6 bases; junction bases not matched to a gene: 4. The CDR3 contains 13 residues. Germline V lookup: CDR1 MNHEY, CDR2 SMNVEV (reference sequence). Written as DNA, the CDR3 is TGTGCCAGCAGGGACAGGGTGAAAAACACCATATATTTT. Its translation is CASRDRVKNTIYF.

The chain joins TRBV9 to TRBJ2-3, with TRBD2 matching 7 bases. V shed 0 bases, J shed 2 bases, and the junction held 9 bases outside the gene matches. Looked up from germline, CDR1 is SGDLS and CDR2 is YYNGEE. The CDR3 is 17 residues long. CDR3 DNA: TGTGCCAGCAGCGTAGAGGCTAGCGGTTCCTTCACAGATACGCAGTATTTT. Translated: CASSVEASGSFTDTQYF.

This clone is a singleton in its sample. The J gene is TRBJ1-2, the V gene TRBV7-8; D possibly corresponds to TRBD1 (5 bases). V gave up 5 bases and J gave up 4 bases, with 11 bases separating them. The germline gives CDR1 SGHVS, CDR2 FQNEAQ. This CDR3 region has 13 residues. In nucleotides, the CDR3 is TGTGCCAGCAGCCGGGACCTCCTCTATGGCTACACCTTC. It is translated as CASSRDLLYGYTF.

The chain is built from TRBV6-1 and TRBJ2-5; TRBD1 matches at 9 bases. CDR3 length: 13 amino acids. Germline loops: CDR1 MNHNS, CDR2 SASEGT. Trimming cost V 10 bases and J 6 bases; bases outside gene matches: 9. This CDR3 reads CANGQGQWKTQYF. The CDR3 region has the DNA TGTGCCAATGGACAGGGGCAGTGGAAGACCCAGTACTTC.

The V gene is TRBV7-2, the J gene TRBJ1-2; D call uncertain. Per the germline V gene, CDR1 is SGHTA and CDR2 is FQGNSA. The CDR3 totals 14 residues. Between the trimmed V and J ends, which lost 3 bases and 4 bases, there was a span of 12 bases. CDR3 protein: CASSFGRGPYGYTF. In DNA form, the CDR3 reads TGTGCCAGCAGCTTTGGGAGAGGGCCCTATGGCTACACCTTC.

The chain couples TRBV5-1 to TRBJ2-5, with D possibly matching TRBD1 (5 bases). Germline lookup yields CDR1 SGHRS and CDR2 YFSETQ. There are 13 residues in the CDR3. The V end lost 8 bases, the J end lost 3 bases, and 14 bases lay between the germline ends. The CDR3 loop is CASRGGAKETQYF. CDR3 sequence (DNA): TGCGCCAGTAGGGGTGGGGCAAAAGAGACCCAGTACTTC.

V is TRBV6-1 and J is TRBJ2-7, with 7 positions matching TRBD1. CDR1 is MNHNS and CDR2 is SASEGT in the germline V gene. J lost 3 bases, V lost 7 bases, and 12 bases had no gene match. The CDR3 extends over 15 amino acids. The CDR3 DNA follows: TGTGCCAGCACCGAGGACAGGACGACGGACTACGAGCAGTACTTC. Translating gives CASTEDRTTDYEQYF.

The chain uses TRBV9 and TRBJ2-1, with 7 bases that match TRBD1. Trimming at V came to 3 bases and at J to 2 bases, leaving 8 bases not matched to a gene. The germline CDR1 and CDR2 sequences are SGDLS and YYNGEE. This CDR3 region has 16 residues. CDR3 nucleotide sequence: TGTGCCAGCAGCGCCAGGGGGTCCGGAGCCTACAATGAGCAGTTCTTC. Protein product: CASSARGSGAYNEQFF.

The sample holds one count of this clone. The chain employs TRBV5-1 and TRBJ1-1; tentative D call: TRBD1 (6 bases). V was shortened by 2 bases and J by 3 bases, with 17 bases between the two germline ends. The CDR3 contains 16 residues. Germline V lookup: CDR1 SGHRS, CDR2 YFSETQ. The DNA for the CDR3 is TGCGCCAGCAGCTTTATCCCCTGGGGGCGTGACACTGAAGCTTTCTTT. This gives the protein CASSFIPWGRDTEAFF.

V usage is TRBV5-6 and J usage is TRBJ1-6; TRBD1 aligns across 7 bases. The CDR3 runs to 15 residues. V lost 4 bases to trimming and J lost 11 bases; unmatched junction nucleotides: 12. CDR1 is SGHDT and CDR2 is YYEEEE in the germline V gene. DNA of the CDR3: TGTGCCAGCAGCCGTGAACAAGGGGGCGGAACACCCCTCCACTTT. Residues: CASSREQGGGTPLHF.

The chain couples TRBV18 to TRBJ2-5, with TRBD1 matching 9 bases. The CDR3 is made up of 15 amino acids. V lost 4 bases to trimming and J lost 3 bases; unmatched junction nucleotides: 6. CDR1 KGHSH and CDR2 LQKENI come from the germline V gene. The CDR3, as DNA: TGTGCCAGCTCACTTAATTGGGACAGGGAAGAGACCCAGTACTTC. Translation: CASSLNWDREETQYF.

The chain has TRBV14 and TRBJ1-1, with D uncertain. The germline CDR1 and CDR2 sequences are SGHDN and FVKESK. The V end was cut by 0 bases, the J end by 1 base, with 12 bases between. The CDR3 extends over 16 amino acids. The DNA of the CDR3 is TGTGCCAGCAGCCAAGATCTGTCGGGCAGGAACACTGAAGCTTTCTTT. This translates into CASSQDLSGRNTEAFF. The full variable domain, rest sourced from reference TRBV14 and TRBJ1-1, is EAGVTQFPSHSVIEKGQTVTLRCDPISGHDNLYWYRRVMGKEIKFLLHFVKESKQDESGMPNNRFLAERTGGTYSTLKVQPAELEDSGVYFCASSQDLSGRNTEAFFGQGTRLTVV.

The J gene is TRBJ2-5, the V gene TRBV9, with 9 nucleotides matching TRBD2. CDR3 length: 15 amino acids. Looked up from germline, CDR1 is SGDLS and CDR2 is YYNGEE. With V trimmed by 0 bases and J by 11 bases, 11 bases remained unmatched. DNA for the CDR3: TGTGCCAGCAGCGTAGAACCAGCGGGAGGACCGCCGCAGTACTTC. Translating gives CASSVEPAGGPPQYF.

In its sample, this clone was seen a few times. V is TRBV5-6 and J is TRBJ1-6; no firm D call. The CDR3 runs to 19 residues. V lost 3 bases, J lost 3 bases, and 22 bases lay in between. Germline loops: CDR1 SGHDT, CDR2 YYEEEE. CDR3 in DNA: TGTGCCAGCAGCTCTTTTATTTATTCCAGGCGACTCTATAATTCACCCCTCCACTTT. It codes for CASSSFIYSRRLYNSPLHF. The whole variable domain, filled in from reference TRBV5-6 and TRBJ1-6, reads DAGVTQSPTHLIKTRGQQVTLRCSPKSGHDTVSWYQQALGQGPQFIFQYYEEEERQRGNFPDRFSGHQFPNYSSELNVNALLLGDSALYLCASSSFIYSRRLYNSPLHFGNGTRLTVT.

The CDR3 bases are TGTGCCAGCAGCGTTCGACTAGCGGTCACAGATACGCAGTATTTT. Translation: CASSVRLAVTDTQYF. The chain has TRBV9 and TRBJ2-3, with 9 positions matching TRBD2. V trimming: 2 bases; J trimming: 2 bases; junction bases outside the gene matches: 3. The CDR3 sequence is 15 residues long. Germline CDR1 and CDR2: SGDLS and YYNGEE.

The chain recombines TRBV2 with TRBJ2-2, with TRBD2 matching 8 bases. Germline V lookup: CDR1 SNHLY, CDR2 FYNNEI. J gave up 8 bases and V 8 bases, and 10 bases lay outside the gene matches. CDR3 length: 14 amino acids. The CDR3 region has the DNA TGTGCCAGCGGTAGCGGGACGAGGTTAGGGGAGCTGTTTTTT. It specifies CASGSGTRLGELFF.

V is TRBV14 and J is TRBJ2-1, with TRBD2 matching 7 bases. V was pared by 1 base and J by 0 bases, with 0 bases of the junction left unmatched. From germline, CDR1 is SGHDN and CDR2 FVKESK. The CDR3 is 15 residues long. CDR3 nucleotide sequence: TGTGCCAGCAGCCAAGGGACTAGCTCCTACAATGAGCAGTTCTTC. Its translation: CASSQGTSSYNEQFF.

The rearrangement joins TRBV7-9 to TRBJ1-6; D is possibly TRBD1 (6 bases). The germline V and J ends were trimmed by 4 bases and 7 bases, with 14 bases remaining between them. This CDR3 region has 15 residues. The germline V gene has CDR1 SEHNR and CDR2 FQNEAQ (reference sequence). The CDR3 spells CASSSGQTVNSPLHF. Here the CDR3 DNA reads TGTGCCAGCAGCTCCGGACAGACAGTAAATTCACCCCTCCACTTT. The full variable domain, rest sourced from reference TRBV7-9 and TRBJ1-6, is DTGVSQNPRHKITKRGQNVTFRCDPISEHNRLYWYRQTLGQGPEFLTYFQNEAQLEKSRLLSDRFSAERPKGSFSTLEIQRTEQGDSAMYLCASSSGQTVNSPLHFGNGTRLTVT.